This record covers a single T cell receptor beta chain. This CDR3 has 13 residues. Trimming cost V 7 bases and J 1 base, with 11 bases left between them. This entry belongs to a study of CD8 T cells in Susac syndrome. TEMRA cells underwent FACS enrichment and CD8+ and CD4+ T cells underwent negative isolation. Reverse transcription of about 0.5 to 1 ug RNA used random hexamers. Amplification of TCR beta CDR3 by immunoSEQ multiplex PCR spanned 54 Vbeta and 13 Jbeta. Each CDR3 protein is one row after TCRdb ran MiXCR on the immunoSEQ multiplex PCR reads. The data show a few hundred thousand distinct CDR3 sequences, 92% seen once.

The receptor comes from a human donor with multiple sclerosis. Material: CD4+ T cells from PBMCs. This sequence joins TRBV12-3 or TRBV12-4 and TRBJ2-7, with D hard to call. The CDR3 DNA sequence: TGTGCCAGCAACGACGGAACTTCCTACGAGCAGTACTTC. The encoded protein is CASNDGTSYEQYF.